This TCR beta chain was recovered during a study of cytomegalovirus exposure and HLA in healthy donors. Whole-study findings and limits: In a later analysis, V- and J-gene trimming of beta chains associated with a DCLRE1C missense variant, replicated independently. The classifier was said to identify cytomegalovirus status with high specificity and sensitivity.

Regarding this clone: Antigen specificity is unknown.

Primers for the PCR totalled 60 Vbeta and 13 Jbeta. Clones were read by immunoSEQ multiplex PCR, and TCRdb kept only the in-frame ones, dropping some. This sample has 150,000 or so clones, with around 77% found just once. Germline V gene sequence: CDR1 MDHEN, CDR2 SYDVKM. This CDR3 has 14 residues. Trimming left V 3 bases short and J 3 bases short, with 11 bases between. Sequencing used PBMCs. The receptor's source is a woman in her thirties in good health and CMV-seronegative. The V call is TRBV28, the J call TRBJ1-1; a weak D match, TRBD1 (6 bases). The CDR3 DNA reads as TGTGCCAGCAGTTTGGGGGGGGCATACACTGAAGCTTTCTTT. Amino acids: CASSLGGAYTEAFF.